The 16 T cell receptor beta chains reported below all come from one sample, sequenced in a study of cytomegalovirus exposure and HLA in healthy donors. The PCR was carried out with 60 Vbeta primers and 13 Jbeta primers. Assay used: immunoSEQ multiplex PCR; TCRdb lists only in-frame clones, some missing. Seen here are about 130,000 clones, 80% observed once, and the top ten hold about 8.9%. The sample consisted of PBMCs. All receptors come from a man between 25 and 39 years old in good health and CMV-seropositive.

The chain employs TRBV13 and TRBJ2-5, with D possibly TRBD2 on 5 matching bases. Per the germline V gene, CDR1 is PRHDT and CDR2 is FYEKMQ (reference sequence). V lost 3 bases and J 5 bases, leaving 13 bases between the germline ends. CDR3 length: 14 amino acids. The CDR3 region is CASSFITSSETQYF. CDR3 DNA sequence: TGTGCCAGCAGCTTCATAACTAGTTCGGAGACCCAGTACTTC.

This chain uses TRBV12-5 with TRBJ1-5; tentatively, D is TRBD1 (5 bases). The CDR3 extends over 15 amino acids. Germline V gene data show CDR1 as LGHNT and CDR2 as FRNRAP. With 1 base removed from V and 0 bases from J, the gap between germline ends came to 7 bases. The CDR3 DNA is TGTGCTAGTGGTTTGGGACAGACTAGCAATCAGCCCCAGCATTTT. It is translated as CASGLGQTSNQPQHF. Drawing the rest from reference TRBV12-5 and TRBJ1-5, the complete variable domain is DARVTQTPRHKVTEMGQEVTMRCQPILGHNTVFWYRQTMMQGLELLAYFRNRAPLDDSGMPKDRFSAEMPDATLATLKIQPSEPRDSAVYFCASGLGQTSNQPQHFGDGTRLSIL.

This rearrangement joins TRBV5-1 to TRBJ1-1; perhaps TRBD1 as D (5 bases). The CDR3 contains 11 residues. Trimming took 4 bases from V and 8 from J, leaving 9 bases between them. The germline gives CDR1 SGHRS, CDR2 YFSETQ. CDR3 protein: CASSDPGEAFF. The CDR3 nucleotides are TGCGCCAGCAGCGATCCAGGGGAAGCTTTCTTT.

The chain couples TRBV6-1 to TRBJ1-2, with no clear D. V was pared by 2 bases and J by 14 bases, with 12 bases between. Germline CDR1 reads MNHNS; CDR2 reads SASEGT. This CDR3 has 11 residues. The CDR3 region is CASSETRVRTF. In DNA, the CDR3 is TGTGCCAGCAGTGAAACTAGGGTGCGGACCTTC.

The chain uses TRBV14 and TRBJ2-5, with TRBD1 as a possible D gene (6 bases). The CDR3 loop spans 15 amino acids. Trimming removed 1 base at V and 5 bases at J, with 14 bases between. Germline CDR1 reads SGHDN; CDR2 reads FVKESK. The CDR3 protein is CASSQAGTWWETQYF. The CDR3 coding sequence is TGTGCCAGCAGCCAAGCGGGGACATGGTGGGAGACCCAGTACTTC.

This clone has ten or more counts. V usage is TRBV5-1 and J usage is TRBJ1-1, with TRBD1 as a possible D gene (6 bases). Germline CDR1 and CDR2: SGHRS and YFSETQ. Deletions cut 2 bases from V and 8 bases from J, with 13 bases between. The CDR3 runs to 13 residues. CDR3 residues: CASSFYYRVEAFF. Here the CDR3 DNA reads TGCGCCAGCAGCTTCTACTACAGGGTAGAAGCTTTCTTT.

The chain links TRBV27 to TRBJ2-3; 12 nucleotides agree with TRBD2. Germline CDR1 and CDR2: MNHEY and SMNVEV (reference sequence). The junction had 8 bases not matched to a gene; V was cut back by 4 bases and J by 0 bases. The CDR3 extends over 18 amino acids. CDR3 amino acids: CASSSSGGALLSTDTQYF. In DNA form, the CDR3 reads TGTGCCAGCAGTTCTAGCGGGGGGGCCCTCCTAAGCACAGATACGCAGTATTTT.

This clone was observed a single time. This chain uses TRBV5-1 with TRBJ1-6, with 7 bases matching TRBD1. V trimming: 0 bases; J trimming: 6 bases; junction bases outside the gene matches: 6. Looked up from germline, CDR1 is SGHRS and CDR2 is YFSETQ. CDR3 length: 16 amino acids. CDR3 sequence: CASSLEGAPANSPLHF. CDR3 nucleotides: TGCGCCAGCAGCTTGGAGGGGGCGCCAGCTAATTCACCCCTCCACTTT.

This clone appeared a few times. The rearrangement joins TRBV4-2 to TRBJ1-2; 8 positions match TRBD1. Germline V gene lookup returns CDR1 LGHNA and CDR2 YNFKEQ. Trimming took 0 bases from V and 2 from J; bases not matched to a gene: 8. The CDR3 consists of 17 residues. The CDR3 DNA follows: TGTGCCAGCAGCCAAGAGGGGCCAGGGGGCTCCAACTATGGCTACACCTTC. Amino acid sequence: CASSQEGPGGSNYGYTF.

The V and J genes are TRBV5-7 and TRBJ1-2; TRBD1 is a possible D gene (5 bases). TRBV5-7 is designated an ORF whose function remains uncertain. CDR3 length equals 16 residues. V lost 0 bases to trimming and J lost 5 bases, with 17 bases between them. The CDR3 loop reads CASSLASRGSEYGYTF. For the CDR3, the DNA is TGTGCCAGCAGCTTGGCCTCAAGGGGCAGCGAATATGGCTACACCTTC.

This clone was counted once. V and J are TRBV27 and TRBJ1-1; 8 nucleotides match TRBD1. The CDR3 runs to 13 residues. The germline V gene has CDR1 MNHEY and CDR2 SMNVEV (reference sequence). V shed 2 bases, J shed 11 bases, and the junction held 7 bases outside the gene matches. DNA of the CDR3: TGTGCCAGCAGTTTAGCCGACAGGGGTGAGGCTTTCTTT. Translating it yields CASSLADRGEAFF.

This chain's CDR3 is CASSPGQVESPLHF. In nucleotides, the CDR3 is TGTGCCAGCTCACCCGGACAGGTGGAATCACCCCTCCACTTT. The chain links TRBV18 to TRBJ1-6, with 7 nucleotides matching TRBD1. J was trimmed by 10 bases and V by 3 bases; bases with no gene match: 6. CDR1 and CDR2 (germline): KGHSH, LQKENI. The CDR3 is 14 amino acids.

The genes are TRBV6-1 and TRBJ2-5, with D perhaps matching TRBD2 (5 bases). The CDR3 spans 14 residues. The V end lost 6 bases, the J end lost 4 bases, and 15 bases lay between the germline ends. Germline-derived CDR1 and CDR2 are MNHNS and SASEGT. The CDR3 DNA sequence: TGTGCCAGCAGCGCCGACTGGAGCGGAGAGACCCAGTACTTC. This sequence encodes CASSADWSGETQYF.

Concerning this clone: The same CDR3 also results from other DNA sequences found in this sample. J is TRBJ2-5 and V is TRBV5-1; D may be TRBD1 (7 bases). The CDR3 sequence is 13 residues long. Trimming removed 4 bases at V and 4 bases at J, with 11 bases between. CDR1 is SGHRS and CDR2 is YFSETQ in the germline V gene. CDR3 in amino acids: CASSAGGRETQYF. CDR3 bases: TGCGCCAGCAGCGCAGGGGGGAGAGAGACCCAGTACTTC.

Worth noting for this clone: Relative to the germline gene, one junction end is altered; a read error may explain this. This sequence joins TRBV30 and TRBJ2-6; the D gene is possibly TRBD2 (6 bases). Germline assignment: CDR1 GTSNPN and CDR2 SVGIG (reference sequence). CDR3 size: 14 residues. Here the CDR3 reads CAWSGDSGANGLTF. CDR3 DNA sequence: TGTGCCTGGAGTGGGGACTCTGGGGCCAACGGCCTGACTTTC.

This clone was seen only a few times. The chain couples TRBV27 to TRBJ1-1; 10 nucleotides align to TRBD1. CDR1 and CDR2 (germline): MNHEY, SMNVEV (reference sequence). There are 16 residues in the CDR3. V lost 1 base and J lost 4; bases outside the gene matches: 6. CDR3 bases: TGTGCCAGCAGTTTATTTAGACAGGGGGCTGGCACTGAAGCTTTCTTT. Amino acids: CASSLFRQGAGTEAFF.